The sequence of this T cell receptor beta chain was determined in a study of control samples from healthy donors and cancer patients. Clones were sequenced by immunoSEQ multiplex PCR, and TCRdb holds only the in-frame ones, with some missing. The sample consists of about 120,000 clones, approximately 89% of them appearing once. Sequenced: blood. This sequence was found in a middle-aged man in good health.

CDR3: CASSQPGKRNTQYF. The CDR3 DNA sequence: TGCGCCAGCAGCCAACCCGGGAAGCGGAATACGCAGTATTTT. V usage is TRBV4-1 and J usage is TRBJ2-3; D is possibly TRBD2 (5 bases). The CDR3 runs 14 residues. Germline CDR1 MGHRA, CDR2 YSYEKL. Trimming cost V 2 bases and J 7 bases, with 13 bases left between them.